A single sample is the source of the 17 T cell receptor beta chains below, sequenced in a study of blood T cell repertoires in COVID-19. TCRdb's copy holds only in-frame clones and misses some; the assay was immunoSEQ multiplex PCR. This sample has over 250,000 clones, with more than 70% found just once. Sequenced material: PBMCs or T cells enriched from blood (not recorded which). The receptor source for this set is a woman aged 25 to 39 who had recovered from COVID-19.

The DNA of the CDR3 is TGCGCCAGCAGCCGGAGTGGCCAGACCTACGAGCAGTACTTC. The encoded protein is CASSRSGQTYEQYF. The chain carries TRBV5-1 and TRBJ2-7; D call uncertain. There are 14 residues in the CDR3. In germline, CDR1 is SGHRS, CDR2 YFSETQ. The V end was cut by 4 bases, the J end by 2 bases, with 13 bases between.

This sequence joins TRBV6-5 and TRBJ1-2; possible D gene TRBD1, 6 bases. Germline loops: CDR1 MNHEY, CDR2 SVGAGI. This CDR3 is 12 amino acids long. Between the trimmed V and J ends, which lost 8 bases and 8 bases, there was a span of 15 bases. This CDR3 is CASGTGYLGYTF. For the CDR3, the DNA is TGTGCCAGCGGAACAGGGTATTTGGGCTACACCTTC.

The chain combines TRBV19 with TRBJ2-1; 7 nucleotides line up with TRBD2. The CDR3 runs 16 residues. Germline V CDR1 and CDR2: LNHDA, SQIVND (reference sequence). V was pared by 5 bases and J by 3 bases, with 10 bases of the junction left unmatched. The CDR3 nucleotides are TGTGCCAGTAGTCCCATTTCGGGGGGTTACTACAATGAGCAGTTCTTC. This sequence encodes CASSPISGGYYNEQFF.

CDR3: CASSSRTSGGWELFF. CDR3 DNA sequence: TGCGCCAGCAGCTCGAGGACTAGCGGGGGCTGGGAGCTGTTTTTT. J is TRBJ2-2 and V is TRBV4-1, with TRBD2 matching 13 bases. Trimming at V came to 5 bases and at J to 9 bases, leaving 6 bases not matched to a gene. The length of the CDR3 is 15 residues. Germline CDR1 is MGHRA and CDR2 is YSYEKL.

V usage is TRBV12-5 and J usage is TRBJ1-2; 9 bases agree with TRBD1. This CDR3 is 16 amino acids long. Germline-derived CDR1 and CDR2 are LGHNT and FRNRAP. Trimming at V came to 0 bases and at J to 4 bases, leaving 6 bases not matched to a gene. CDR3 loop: CASGLVNETGGYGYTF. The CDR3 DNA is TGTGCTAGTGGTTTGGTCAATGAGACAGGGGGCTATGGCTACACCTTC.

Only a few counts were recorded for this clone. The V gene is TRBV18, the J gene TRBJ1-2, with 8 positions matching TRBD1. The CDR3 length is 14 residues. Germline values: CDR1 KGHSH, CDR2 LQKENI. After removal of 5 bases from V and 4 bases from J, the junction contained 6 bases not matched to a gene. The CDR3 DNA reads TGTGCCAGCTCATCGGGACAGGACCTCTATGGCTACACCTTC. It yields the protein CASSSGQDLYGYTF.

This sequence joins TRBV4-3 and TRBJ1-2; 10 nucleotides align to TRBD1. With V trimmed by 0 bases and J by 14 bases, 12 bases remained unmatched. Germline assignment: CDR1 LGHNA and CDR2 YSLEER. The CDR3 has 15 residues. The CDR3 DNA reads TGCGCCAGCAGCCAAGATAGGACAGGGGGTAGTTTGGAGACCTTC. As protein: CASSQDRTGGSLETF.

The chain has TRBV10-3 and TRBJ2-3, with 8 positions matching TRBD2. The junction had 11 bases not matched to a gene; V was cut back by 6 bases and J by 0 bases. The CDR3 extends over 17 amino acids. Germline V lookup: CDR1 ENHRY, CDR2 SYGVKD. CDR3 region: CAIRRTSGGSSTDTQYF. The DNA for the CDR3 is TGTGCCATCAGACGAACTAGCGGTGGTTCTAGCACAGATACGCAGTATTTT.

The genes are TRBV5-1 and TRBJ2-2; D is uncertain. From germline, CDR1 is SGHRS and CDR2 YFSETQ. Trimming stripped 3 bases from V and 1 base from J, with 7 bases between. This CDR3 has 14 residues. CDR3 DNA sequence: TGCGCCAGCAGCTGGGCTGTGAACACCGGGGAGCTGTTTTTT. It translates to CASSWAVNTGELFF.

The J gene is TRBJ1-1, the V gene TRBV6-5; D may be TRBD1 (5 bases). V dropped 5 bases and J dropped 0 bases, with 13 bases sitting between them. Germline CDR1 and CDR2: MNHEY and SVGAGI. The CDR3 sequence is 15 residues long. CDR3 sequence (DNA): TGTGCCAGCAGTAGAAAGGGACTGATGAACACTGAAGCTTTCTTT. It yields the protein CASSRKGLMNTEAFF.

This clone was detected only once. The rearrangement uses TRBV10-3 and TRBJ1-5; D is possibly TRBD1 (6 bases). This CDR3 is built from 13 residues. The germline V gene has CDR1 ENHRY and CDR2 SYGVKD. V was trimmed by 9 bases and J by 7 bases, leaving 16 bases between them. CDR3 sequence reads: CAMGEGVDQPQHF. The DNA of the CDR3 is TGTGCCATGGGGGAGGGGGTAGACCAGCCCCAGCATTTT.

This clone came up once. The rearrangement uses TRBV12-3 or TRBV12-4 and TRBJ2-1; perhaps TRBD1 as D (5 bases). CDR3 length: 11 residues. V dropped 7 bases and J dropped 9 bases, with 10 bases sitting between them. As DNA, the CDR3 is TGTGCCAGCACCAGGGTTGGTGAGCAGTTCTTC. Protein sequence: CASTRVGEQFF.

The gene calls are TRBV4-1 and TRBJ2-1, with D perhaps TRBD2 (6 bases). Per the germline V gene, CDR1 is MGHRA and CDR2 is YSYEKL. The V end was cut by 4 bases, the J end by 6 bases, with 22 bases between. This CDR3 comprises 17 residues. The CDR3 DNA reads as TGCGCCAGCAGCCTGTCGCGTGGGGTAGCGGAGTCCAATGAGCAGTTCTTC. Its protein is CASSLSRGVAESNEQFF.

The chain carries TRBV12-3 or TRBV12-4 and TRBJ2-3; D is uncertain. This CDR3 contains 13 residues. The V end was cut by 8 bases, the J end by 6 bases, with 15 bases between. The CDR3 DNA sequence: TGTGCCAGCTTGAGGAATTTCGAGGATACGCAGTATTTT. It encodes CASLRNFEDTQYF.

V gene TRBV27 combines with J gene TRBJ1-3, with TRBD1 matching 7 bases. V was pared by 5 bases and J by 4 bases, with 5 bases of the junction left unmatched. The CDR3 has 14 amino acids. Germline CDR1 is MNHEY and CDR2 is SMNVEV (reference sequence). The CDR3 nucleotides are TGTGCCAGCAGTCCACGGACAGGAGGAAACACCATATATTTT. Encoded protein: CASSPRTGGNTIYF.

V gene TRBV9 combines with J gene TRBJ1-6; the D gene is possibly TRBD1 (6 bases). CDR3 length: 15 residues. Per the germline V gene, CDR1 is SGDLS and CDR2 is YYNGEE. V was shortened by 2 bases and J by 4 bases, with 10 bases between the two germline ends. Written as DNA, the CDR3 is TGTGCCAGCAGCGTGGGGACAAATTATAATTCACCCCTCCACTTT. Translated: CASSVGTNYNSPLHF. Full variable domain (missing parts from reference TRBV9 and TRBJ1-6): DSGVTQTPKHLITATGQRVTLRCSPRSGDLSVYWYQQSLDQGLQFLIQYYNGEERAKGNILERFSAQQFPDLHSELNLSSLELGDSALYFCASSVGTNYNSPLHFGNGTRLTVT.

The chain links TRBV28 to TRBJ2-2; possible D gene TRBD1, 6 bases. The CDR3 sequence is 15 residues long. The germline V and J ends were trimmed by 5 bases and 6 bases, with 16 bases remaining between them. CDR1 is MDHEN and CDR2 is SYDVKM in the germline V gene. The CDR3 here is CASSAFLGGAGELFF. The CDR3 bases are TGTGCCAGCAGTGCCTTTCTAGGGGGTGCCGGGGAGCTGTTTTTT.